This entry lists 30 T cell receptor beta chains sequenced from one sample in a study of T cell responses to AZD1222 COVID-19 vaccine. Repertoires were generated with immunoSEQ multiplex PCR, while TCRdb's copy carries only in-frame clones and drops some. The sample contains approximately 56,000 clones, 80% to 90% of which appear only once. The specimen was peripheral blood, collected on day 0 of AZD1222 vaccination. These receptors originate from an adult in good health.

Here the CDR3 reads CASSKYQGTSNQPQHF. The CDR3 DNA is TGTGCCAGCAGCAAATACCAGGGGACTAGCAATCAGCCCCAGCATTTT. The genes are TRBV5-6 and TRBJ1-5; tentative D call: TRBD1 (6 bases). In germline, CDR1 is SGHDT, CDR2 YYEEEE. The CDR3 covers 16 residues. The germline V and J ends were trimmed by 4 bases and 0 bases, with 14 bases remaining between them.

The CDR3 region has the DNA TGTGCCAGTACACCGGGGGACAGGGTAACAGATACGCAGTATTTT. This codes for CASTPGDRVTDTQYF. This chain joins TRBV19 and TRBJ2-3; 9 nucleotides line up with TRBD1. V trimming: 7 bases; J trimming: 3 bases; junction bases outside the gene matches: 8. Germline V gives CDR1 LNHDA, CDR2 SQIVND (reference sequence). The CDR3 is made up of 15 amino acids.

The chain is built from TRBV6-1 and TRBJ1-3; D unresolved. Trimming removed 0 bases from V and 11 bases from J, with 20 bases in between. Per the germline V gene, CDR1 is MNHNS and CDR2 is SASEGT. This CDR3 is built from 16 residues. Here the CDR3 reads CASSEAGTQSGYAIYF. CDR3 in DNA: TGTGCCAGCAGTGAAGCGGGCACACAAAGCGGGTATGCCATATATTTT.

This clone was recorded a few times. V usage is TRBV5-1 and J usage is TRBJ1-6, with 7 nucleotides matching TRBD1. The CDR3 spans 16 residues. J gave up 5 bases and V 3 bases, and 8 bases lay outside the gene matches. Germline CDR1 and CDR2: SGHRS and YFSETQ. The CDR3 nucleotides read TGCGCCAGCAGCTCAGGGGACAGAAGCAATAATTCACCCCTCCACTTT. Protein: CASSSGDRSNNSPLHF.

The chain recombines TRBV15 with TRBJ1-4; no firm D call. CDR1 is LNHNV, CDR2 YYDKDF, per germline (reference sequence). V lost 0 bases and J 3 bases, leaving 8 bases between the germline ends. The CDR3 is 15 residues long. CDR3 protein: CATSRERAANEKLFF. The CDR3 coding sequence is TGTGCCACCAGCAGAGAGAGGGCTGCTAATGAAAAACTGTTTTTT.

The chain carries TRBV10-1 and TRBJ1-2; 10 bases are shared with TRBD1. The CDR3 covers 16 residues. With V trimmed by 6 bases and J by 7 bases, 14 bases remained unmatched. CDR1 is WNHNN and CDR2 is SYGVQD in the germline V gene (reference sequence). CDR3 region: CASSQDRGPKHCGYTF. The CDR3 DNA follows: TGCGCCAGCAGCCAAGACAGGGGGCCTAAGCACTGTGGCTACACCTTC.

The CDR3 DNA reads as TGTGCCAGCAGCGGATTTACAGGGGTCGGTGAAAAACTGTTTTTT. As protein: CASSGFTGVGEKLFF. The chain joins TRBV9 to TRBJ1-4; the match to TRBD1 covers 7 bases. With V trimmed by 3 bases and J by 7 bases, 9 bases remained unmatched. CDR1 and CDR2 (germline): SGDLS, YYNGEE. The CDR3 has 15 residues.

The chain has TRBV18 and TRBJ2-1, with 12 bases that match TRBD2. Germline CDR1 KGHSH, CDR2 LQKENI. The CDR3 has 16 residues. J lost 4 bases, V lost 4 bases, and 5 bases had no gene match. For the CDR3, the DNA is TGTGCCAGCTCACGAACTAGCGGGGGGACTTACAATGAGCAGTTCTTC. Its translation: CASSRTSGGTYNEQFF.

The rearrangement links TRBV28 to TRBJ2-3; D is ambiguous. V lost 2 bases to trimming and J lost 9 bases, with 12 bases between them. The length of the CDR3 is 13 residues. Germline V gives CDR1 MDHEN, CDR2 SYDVKM. The CDR3 nucleotides are TGTGCCAGCAGTTTACCCCTATCTCGCACGCAGTATTTT. Protein: CASSLPLSRTQYF.

The V call is TRBV5-1, the J call TRBJ1-4, with TRBD1 matching over 9 bases. Germline loops: CDR1 SGHRS, CDR2 YFSETQ. V shed 1 base, J shed 7 bases, and the junction held 5 bases outside the gene matches. The CDR3 has 15 amino acids. The CDR3 DNA follows: TGCGCCAGCAGCTTGACGGACAGGGGCAGTGAAAAACTGTTTTTT. Its translation is CASSLTDRGSEKLFF.

The V and J genes are TRBV9 and TRBJ2-3, with TRBD2 matching 12 bases. CDR1 SGDLS and CDR2 YYNGEE come from the germline V gene. This CDR3 spans 18 amino acids. J lost 1 base, V lost 5 bases, and 11 bases had no gene match. CDR3 nucleotides: TGTGCCAGCAGTTATCTAGCGGGGGGGCTTGGTGGCACAGATACGCAGTATTTT. Its protein product is CASSYLAGGLGGTDTQYF. Using reference TRBV9 and TRBJ2-3 for the parts outside the CDR3, the full variable domain is DSGVTQTPKHLITATGQRVTLRCSPRSGDLSVYWYQQSLDQGLQFLIQYYNGEERAKGNILERFSAQQFPDLHSELNLSSLELGDSALYFCASSYLAGGLGGTDTQYFGPGTRLTVL.

The chain links TRBV3-1 (or the pseudogene TRBV3-2) to TRBJ1-6; 9 bases align to TRBD1. The CDR3 has 14 residues. V was clipped by 2 bases and J by 10 bases; unmatched bases: 3. The germline gives CDR1 LGHDT, CDR2 YNNKEL (reference sequence). The DNA for the CDR3 is TGTGCCAGCAGCCAAACAGGGGGCGGCTCACCCCTCCACTTT. Translation gives CASSQTGGGSPLHF.

V gene TRBV19 combines with J gene TRBJ2-1; D ambiguous. Trimming shortened V by 3 bases and J by 4 bases, and 10 bases separated the two germline ends. This CDR3 has 14 residues. Germline CDR1 is LNHDA and CDR2 is SQIVND (reference sequence). The CDR3 loop reads CASSMLGSYNEQFF. The CDR3 nucleotides are TGTGCCAGTAGTATGTTAGGCTCTTACAATGAGCAGTTCTTC.

The CDR3 reads CASSPHPGRGYGYTF. CDR3 nucleotide sequence: TGTGCCAGCAGTCCCCATCCTGGACGGGGCTATGGCTACACCTTC. This chain links TRBV28 with TRBJ1-2, with D hard to call. Trimming removed 5 bases from V and 4 bases from J, with 17 bases in between. The CDR3 covers 15 residues. In germline, CDR1 is MDHEN, CDR2 SYDVKM.

This clone has a count of ten or more. V gene TRBV6-5 combines with J gene TRBJ2-1; 9 bases line up with TRBD1. The CDR3 is 15 amino acids. The ends lost 2 bases at V and 8 bases at J; junction bases unmatched: 7. In germline, CDR1 is MNHEY, CDR2 SVGAGI. DNA for the CDR3: TGTGCCAGCAGTTACCGGCGGACAGGGGAATATGAGCAGTTCTTC. Encoded protein: CASSYRRTGEYEQFF.

This sequence joins TRBV5-1 and TRBJ1-2; D may be TRBD1 (6 bases). V lost 0 bases and J 4 bases, leaving 13 bases between the germline ends. This CDR3 is 15 amino acids long. CDR1 is SGHRS and CDR2 is YFSETQ in the germline V gene. The CDR3: CASSLGGGEGYGYTF. DNA for the CDR3: TGCGCCAGCAGCTTGGGAGGGGGAGAGGGCTATGGCTACACCTTC.

The chain has TRBV14 and TRBJ1-2; 10 bases agree with TRBD1. The CDR3 runs 13 residues. Per the germline V gene, CDR1 is SGHDN and CDR2 is FVKESK. Losses at the gene ends were 4 bases for V and 5 bases for J; bases not matched to a gene: 1. CDR3 nucleotide sequence: TGTGCCAGCAGCCTGGACAGGGGGTATGGCTACACCTTC. Amino acids: CASSLDRGYGYTF.

V gene TRBV29-1 combines with J gene TRBJ1-1; D not resolved. With 6 bases removed from V and 0 bases from J, the gap between germline ends came to 11 bases. The CDR3 loop spans 13 amino acids. Germline assignment: CDR1 SQVTM and CDR2 ANQGSEA. CDR3 loop: CSVPGNLNTEAFF. The CDR3 region has the DNA TGCAGCGTCCCAGGTAATTTGAACACTGAAGCTTTCTTT.

V usage is TRBV29-1 and J usage is TRBJ1-1; 7 nucleotides match TRBD1. V lost 8 bases to trimming and J lost 3 bases; unmatched junction nucleotides: 9. The CDR3 is made up of 13 amino acids. CDR1 and CDR2 from the germline V gene are SQVTM and ANQGSEA. The chain's CDR3 is CSSTFTGDTEAFF. Written as DNA, the CDR3 is TGCAGCTCGACATTCACAGGGGACACTGAAGCTTTCTTT.

The chain employs TRBV29-1 and TRBJ1-1; TRBD1 is a possible D gene (5 bases). CDR3 size: 14 residues. Trimming took off 0 bases at V and 3 bases at J, with 11 bases between the two ends. The germline V gene has CDR1 SQVTM and CDR2 ANQGSEA. The CDR3 sequence: CSVEEARDDTEAFF. In DNA, the CDR3 is TGCAGCGTTGAAGAAGCCAGGGATGACACTGAAGCTTTCTTT. The complete variable domain, with remaining parts taken from reference TRBV29-1 and TRBJ1-1, reads SAVISQKPSRDICQRGTSLTIQCQVDSQVTMMFWYRQQPGQSLTLIATANQGSEATYESGFVIDKFPISRPNLTFSTLTVSNMSPEDSSIYLCSVEEARDDTEAFFGQGTRLTVV.

The chain joins TRBV27 to TRBJ1-5, with 10 positions matching TRBD1. Looked up from germline, CDR1 is MNHEY and CDR2 is SMNVEV (reference sequence). The CDR3 runs to 18 residues. J gave up 0 bases and V 5 bases, and 10 bases lay outside the gene matches. CDR3 region: CASSPSRRDRGSNQPQHF. CDR3 in DNA: TGTGCCAGCAGTCCCAGTCGCCGGGACAGGGGTAGCAATCAGCCCCAGCATTTT.

The J gene is TRBJ1-2, the V gene TRBV5-1; D is undetermined. V lost 4 bases to trimming and J lost 5 bases, with 12 bases between them. The CDR3 is made up of 13 amino acids. Germline CDR1 reads SGHRS; CDR2 reads YFSETQ. Written as DNA, the CDR3 is TGCGCCAGCAGCCCCGCCGGGCCTTATGGCTACACCTTC. This sequence encodes CASSPAGPYGYTF. The full variable domain, completed using reference TRBV5-1 and TRBJ1-2, is KAGVTQTPRYLIKTRGQQVTLSCSPISGHRSVSWYQQTPGQGLQFLFEYFSETQRNKGNFPGRFSGRQFSNSRSEMNVSTLELGDSALYLCASSPAGPYGYTFGSGTRLTVV.

V gene TRBV9 combines with J gene TRBJ1-1; TRBD1 matches 7 bases. Germline CDR1 SGDLS, CDR2 YYNGEE. Unmatched junction bases numbered 6, after V lost 0 bases and J lost 4 bases. The CDR3 sequence is 15 residues long. The CDR3 spells CASSVGQGGSTEAFF. CDR3 DNA: TGTGCCAGCAGCGTAGGACAGGGAGGCTCCACTGAAGCTTTCTTT. The whole variable domain, filled in from reference TRBV9 and TRBJ1-1, reads DSGVTQTPKHLITATGQRVTLRCSPRSGDLSVYWYQQSLDQGLQFLIQYYNGEERAKGNILERFSAQQFPDLHSELNLSSLELGDSALYFCASSVGQGGSTEAFFGQGTRLTVV.

The V gene is TRBV28, the J gene TRBJ1-2; D remains unclear. In germline, CDR1 is MDHEN, CDR2 SYDVKM. The CDR3 is 14 residues long. Trimming removed 7 bases at V and 4 bases at J, with 16 bases between. Here the CDR3 reads CASTPGGKSYGYTF. CDR3 bases: TGTGCCAGCACCCCGGGAGGGAAGAGCTATGGCTACACCTTC.

The rearrangement links TRBV19 to TRBJ2-1; D remains unclear. This CDR3 contains 12 residues. From germline, CDR1 is LNHDA and CDR2 SQIVND (reference sequence). V lost 1 base to trimming and J lost 9 bases, with 7 bases between them. CDR3 nucleotide sequence: TGTGCCAGTAGTATAGCCCGAGCTGAGCAGTTCTTC. Translation gives CASSIARAEQFF.

Only a few counts were recorded for this clone. The chain employs TRBV28 and TRBJ1-2; 12 nucleotides agree with TRBD1. The CDR3 consists of 19 residues. Germline CDR1 is MDHEN and CDR2 is SYDVKM. V shed 5 bases, J shed 4 bases, and the junction held 17 bases outside the gene matches. The CDR3 sequence: CASSGSSGQGAIRLYGYTF. CDR3 in DNA: TGTGCCAGCAGTGGCTCCTCGGGACAGGGGGCGATTAGGCTCTATGGCTACACCTTC.

This clone has just one count. The CDR3 sequence: CAWSAFSNQPQHF. CDR3 coding DNA: TGTGCCTGGAGTGCGTTTAGCAATCAGCCCCAGCATTTT. J is TRBJ1-5 and V is TRBV30, with D unclear. The CDR3 has 13 amino acids. Trimming shortened V by 1 base and J by 0 bases, and 4 bases separated the two germline ends. Germline CDR1 reads GTSNPN; CDR2 reads SVGIG (reference sequence).

This sequence joins TRBV5-5 and TRBJ1-2, with 10 bases aligning to TRBD1. Trimming cost V 2 bases and J 8 bases; bases outside gene matches: 9. The CDR3 is made up of 15 amino acids. Germline CDR1 and CDR2: SGHKS and YYEKEE (reference sequence). The CDR3 spells CASSLKTGTGVGYTF. CDR3 in DNA: TGTGCCAGCAGCTTAAAGACCGGGACAGGGGTCGGCTACACCTTC.

The V and J genes are TRBV10-3 and TRBJ2-1; D unclear. V gave up 10 bases and J gave up 9 bases, with 19 bases separating them. CDR3 length: 13 residues. Germline-derived CDR1 and CDR2 are ENHRY and SYGVKD. The CDR3: CATTNPLESEQFF. In DNA, the CDR3 is TGTGCCACCACGAACCCCCTAGAAAGTGAGCAGTTCTTC.

In its sample, this clone was seen a few times. The chain has TRBV6-1 and TRBJ1-2; D ambiguous. Germline values: CDR1 MNHNS, CDR2 SASEGT. The length of the CDR3 is 14 residues. V lost 1 base and J 4 bases, leaving 10 bases between the germline ends. The CDR3 loop is CASSEGSPPYGYTF. The CDR3 coding sequence is TGTGCCAGCAGTGAAGGCAGTCCTCCCTATGGCTACACCTTC.